One and the same sample provided the 17 T cell receptor beta chains below, sequenced in a study of T cells in localized non-small cell lung cancer. Sequenced by immunoSEQ multiplex PCR; TCRdb stores in-frame clones only, minus some. This sample has 90,000 to 95,000 clones, with approximately 90% found just once. The source material was peripheral blood, sampled before any cancer treatment. The source of these receptors is a man aged 40 to 70 with stage I squamous cell lung carcinoma.

The chain couples TRBV28 to TRBJ2-6; 8 bases line up with TRBD2. Germline lookup yields CDR1 MDHEN and CDR2 SYDVKM. The CDR3 spans 18 residues. V shed 4 bases and J 0 bases; nucleotides not matched to a gene: 8. The chain's CDR3 is CASSWRLASLSGANVLTF. CDR3 nucleotide sequence: TGTGCCAGCAGTTGGAGACTAGCGAGTCTCTCTGGGGCCAACGTCCTGACTTTC.

The chain couples TRBV2 to TRBJ1-1; TRBD1 might be the D (5 bases). Germline CDR1 and CDR2: SNHLY and FYNNEI. The CDR3 is 15 residues long. V lost 1 base and J 3 bases, leaving 12 bases between the germline ends. In DNA, the CDR3 is TGTGCCAGCAGTGAAGATCAGGGTGGCCACACTGAAGCTTTCTTT. This encodes CASSEDQGGHTEAFF.

This chain links TRBV11-2 with TRBJ1-4; 7 positions agree with TRBD1. CDR1 is SGHAT and CDR2 is FQNNGV in the germline V gene. The CDR3 consists of 15 residues. With V trimmed by 1 base and J by 5 bases, 4 bases remained unmatched. Here the CDR3 DNA reads TGTGCCAGCAGCTTAGGGCAGGGGGTAAATGAAAAACTGTTTTTT. Its translation is CASSLGQGVNEKLFF.

The chain links TRBV7-2 to TRBJ2-1, with D maybe TRBD1 (5 bases). The V gene lost 1 base and the J gene lost 7 bases, with 14 bases spanning the gap. This CDR3 contains 15 residues. The germline gives CDR1 SGHTA, CDR2 FQGNSA. CDR3 region: CASSLGQGLGNEQFF. CDR3 bases: TGTGCCAGCAGCTTAGGGCAGGGCCTTGGGAATGAGCAGTTCTTC.

J is TRBJ1-1 and V is TRBV7-2; tentative D call: TRBD1 (5 bases). Trimming pared 6 bases from V and 4 bases from J, leaving 18 bases between. Germline assignment: CDR1 SGHTA and CDR2 FQGNSA. The CDR3 covers 15 residues. The CDR3 DNA is TGTGCCAGCAGACGTCAGGGACTCGGGGGCACTGAAGCTTTCTTT. Its translation: CASRRQGLGGTEAFF.

This chain links TRBV19 with TRBJ1-1; the match to TRBD1 covers 7 bases. CDR1 is LNHDA and CDR2 is SQIVND in the germline V gene (reference sequence). This CDR3 region has 19 residues. V gave up 0 bases and J gave up 6 bases; unmatched junction bases: 19. CDR3 sequence reads: CASSIDIPTGDATLSEAFF. CDR3 coding DNA: TGTGCCAGTAGTATAGACATACCCACAGGGGACGCGACGCTATCTGAAGCTTTCTTT.

The V and J genes are TRBV5-1 and TRBJ2-5, with no clear D. The CDR3 has 13 amino acids. The germline V gene encodes CDR1 SGHRS and CDR2 YFSETQ. The V end lost 2 bases, the J end lost 5 bases, and 10 bases lay between the germline ends. This CDR3 is CASSFPQVETQYF. The CDR3 DNA sequence: TGCGCCAGCAGCTTCCCGCAGGTTGAGACCCAGTACTTC.

This clone was seen a few times. This CDR3 is CASSRGARTDTQYF. The CDR3, as DNA: TGTGCCAGTAGTAGAGGGGCCCGCACAGATACGCAGTATTTT. The chain recombines TRBV19 with TRBJ2-3; perhaps D is TRBD1 or TRBD2 (5 bases each). The CDR3 has 14 residues. Between the trimmed V and J ends, which lost 4 bases and 1 base, there was a span of 9 bases. Germline V gives CDR1 LNHDA, CDR2 SQIVND (reference sequence).

In the case of this clone: Additional DNA sequences in this sample encode the identical CDR3. The CDR3 sequence is CASSPTGGYEQYF. CDR3 DNA sequence: TGTGCCAGCTCACCGACAGGGGGCTACGAGCAGTACTTC. The gene calls are TRBV18 and TRBJ2-7; 9 bases line up with TRBD1. Per germline, CDR1 KGHSH and CDR2 LQKENI. The V segment lost 3 bases and the J segment 3 bases; nucleotides outside the gene matches: 0. CDR3 length: 13 residues.

The rearrangement links TRBV5-1 to TRBJ2-3; TRBD2 matches 8 bases. The CDR3 loop spans 17 amino acids. V gave up 1 base and J gave up 6 bases; unmatched junction bases: 13. Germline-derived CDR1 and CDR2 are SGHRS and YFSETQ. CDR3 protein: CASSLSISGEGVDTQYF. The CDR3 region has the DNA TGCGCCAGCAGCTTGAGCATTAGCGGGGAGGGGGTCGATACGCAGTATTTT.

This clone was recorded once. The rearrangement uses TRBV11-2 and TRBJ2-3, with TRBD2 matching over 7 bases. Germline V gene lookup returns CDR1 SGHAT and CDR2 FQNNGV. Trimming took 7 bases from V and 2 from J; bases not matched to a gene: 6. This CDR3 spans 14 amino acids. The CDR3 bases are TGTGCCAGCACCTCGGGACTAAACACAGATACGCAGTATTTT. Encoded protein: CASTSGLNTDTQYF. Full variable domain (rest looked up from reference TRBV11-2 and TRBJ2-3): EAGVAQSPRYKIIEKRQSVAFWCNPISGHATLYWYQQILGQGPKLLIQFQNNGVVDDSQLPKDRFSAERLKGVDSTLKIQPAKLEDSAVYLCASTSGLNTDTQYFGPGTRLTVL.

The table lists this clone with a few counts. J is TRBJ1-6 and V is TRBV27; a possible D gene is TRBD1 (5 bases). Trimming removed 4 bases from V and 10 bases from J, with 20 bases in between. The CDR3 has 16 residues. The germline V gene has CDR1 MNHEY and CDR2 SMNVEV (reference sequence). CDR3 in DNA: TGTGCCAGCAGTTATTCCGGGGCGCCGAGGGTCTCACCCCTCCACTTT. Protein: CASSYSGAPRVSPLHF.

The rearrangement uses TRBV7-3 and TRBJ2-2, with no clear D. Germline CDR1 is SGHTA and CDR2 is FQGTGA. The CDR3 spans 14 residues. V lost 7 bases to trimming and J lost 0 bases, with 9 bases between them. The CDR3 loop reads CASTKLANTGELFF. The CDR3 nucleotides are TGTGCCAGCACCAAGCTCGCGAACACCGGGGAGCTGTTTTTT. Looking up the rest from reference TRBV7-3 and TRBJ2-2 gives the full variable domain: GAGVSQTPSNKVTEKGKYVELRCDPISGHTALYWYRQSLGQGPEFLIYFQGTGAADDSGLPNDRFFAVRPEGSVSTLKIQRTERGDSAVYLCASTKLANTGELFFGEGSRLTVL.

The chain links TRBV4-3 to TRBJ2-7; 10 bases line up with TRBD1. Germline CDR1 LGHNA, CDR2 YSLEER. The CDR3 is 15 residues long. V shed 5 bases and J 3 bases; nucleotides not matched to a gene: 7. DNA of the CDR3: TGCGCCAGCAGCGGATCCGGGACAGGGGTCTACGAGCAGTACTTC. Its protein product is CASSGSGTGVYEQYF.

The rearrangement uses TRBV2 and TRBJ2-7; D remains ambiguous. The V end lost 6 bases, the J end lost 3 bases, and 9 bases lay between the germline ends. The CDR3 is 12 amino acids. The germline CDR1 and CDR2 sequences are SNHLY and FYNNEI. CDR3 protein: CASRGYNYEQYF. The CDR3 region has the DNA TGTGCCAGCAGGGGCTATAACTACGAGCAGTACTTC.

DNA for the CDR3: TGTGCCACCAGCGGCAGGACTAGCGGGGAGCAGTACTTC. It is translated as CATSGRTSGEQYF. The chain uses TRBV15 and TRBJ2-7, with 11 bases aligning to TRBD2. CDR3 length: 13 residues. Germline CDR1 is LNHNV and CDR2 is YYDKDF (reference sequence). J gave up 7 bases and V 5 bases, and 4 bases lay outside the gene matches.

This chain joins TRBV7-8 and TRBJ1-2, with D hard to call. The V end lost 1 base, the J end lost 2 bases, and 8 bases lay between the germline ends. This CDR3 has 14 amino acids. Germline V gene sequence: CDR1 SGHVS, CDR2 FQNEAQ. As DNA, the CDR3 is TGTGCCAGCAGCTTAGGGGCCAGAAACTATGGCTACACCTTC. This sequence encodes CASSLGARNYGYTF.